This T cell receptor (beta chain) was captured by sequencing in a study of blood T cell repertoires in COVID-19. Across the study: Acute and convalescent COVID-19 specimens originated in the United States, Italy and Spain. PBMCs, B-cell-depleted T cells, or T cells provided the cDNA or gDNA that made up the material.

Under the authors' procedure: Amplifying reference gene primers gave estimates of nucleated cell counts. The assay was immunoSEQ multiplex PCR, and TCRdb's table has in-frame clones only and misses some. Clonal size and the V and J genes are those of that table, whereas D and trimming came from the DNA. Of under 150,000 clones detected, approximately 84% appear once; the ten largest clones hold 7.5%. Trimming at V came to 0 bases and at J to 5 bases, leaving 5 bases not matched to a gene. Germline V gene data show CDR1 as GTSNPN and CDR2 as SVGIG (reference sequence). The CDR3 extends over 15 amino acids.

The rearrangement links TRBV30 to TRBJ1-5, with 9 bases fitting TRBD1. Sequenced: peripheral blood. This TCR was recovered from a man between 65 and 80 years old with active or convalescent COVID-19. CDR3 loop: CAWSVGTGYYQPQHF. CDR3 DNA sequence: TGTGCCTGGAGTGTAGGGACAGGGTATTATCAGCCCCAGCATTTT.